This is a list of T cell receptor beta chains from one sample in a study of blood T cell repertoires in COVID-19. Assay: immunoSEQ multiplex PCR; the TCRdb copy retains only in-frame clones and omits some. The table shows just under 35,000 clones, with 87% occurring only once. The sequencing input was peripheral blood. The receptors derive from a human donor in a cohort sampled during active COVID-19. Both conserved end residues are part of each CDR3. D genes are given only for firm matches. Clone size is shown for a subset of rows, as once, few, many or a class of expanded clone.

TRBV7-2	.	.	TRBJ1-1	CASSLALNMNTEAFF	TGTGCCAGCAGCTTAGCTCTTAATATGAACACTGAAGCTTTCTTT
TRBV14	.	.	TRBJ2-3	CASSRPGRGDTQYF	TGTGCCAGCAGCCGTCCTGGTCGAGGGGATACGCAGTATTTT
TRBV29-1	.	.	TRBJ2-2	CSVVPRNTGELFF	TGCAGCGTTGTCCCCAGGAACACCGGGGAGCTGTTTTTT
TRBV7-9	TRBD1	.	TRBJ2-7	CASSRGQGQASASEQYF	TGTGCCAGCAGCAGAGGACAGGGCCAGGCGTCGGCATCCGAGCAGTACTTC
TRBV4-1	.	.	TRBJ1-2	CASSHLTDNYGYTF	TGCGCCAGCAGCCACCTCACAGATAACTATGGCTACACCTTC
TRBV5-1	TRBD1	.	TRBJ2-5	CASSLGARQGGQETQYF	TGCGCCAGCAGCTTGGGGGCCCGACAGGGGGGACAAGAGACCCAGTACTTC
TRBV7-8	TRBD1	.	TRBJ1-2	CASSSTGVYGYTF	TGTGCCAGCAGCTCCACAGGGGTCTATGGCTACACCTTC
TRBV18	.	.	TRBJ2-3	CASNAWGESDTQYF	TGTGCCAGCAACGCGTGGGGGGAGTCAGATACGCAGTATTTT
TRBV4-1	.	.	TRBJ2-7	CASSQEGLASYEQYF	TGCGCCAGCAGCCAAGAGGGACTGGCTTCCTACGAGCAGTACTTC
TRBV4-3	.	.	TRBJ1-2	CASSQDSANYGYTF	TGCGCCAGCAGCCAAGATTCAGCTAACTATGGCTACACCTTC
TRBV5-8	.	.	TRBJ1-1	CASSFNRGNTEAFF	TGTGCCAGCAGCTTTAATAGGGGGAACACTGAAGCTTTCTTT
TRBV9	.	.	TRBJ2-5	CASSVQGQETQYF	TGTGCCAGCAGCGTACAGGGCCAAGAGACCCAGTACTTC
TRBV3-1/TRBV3-2	TRBD1	.	TRBJ2-7	CASSQLRDSYEQYF	TGTGCCAGCAGCCAACTCCGGGACAGCTACGAGCAGTACTTC
TRBV2	TRBD2	.	TRBJ2-5	CASSEYGRGETQYF	TGTGCCAGCAGTGAATACGGGAGGGGGGAGACCCAGTACTTC
TRBV28	.	.	TRBJ1-2	CASSSGQYGYTF	TGTGCCAGCAGCAGTGGACAGTATGGCTACACCTTC
TRBV7-6	TRBD2	once	TRBJ2-5	CASSQAGGGKTQYF	TGTGCCAGCAGTCAAGCGGGGGGCGGGAAGACCCAGTACTTC
TRBV4-3	.	.	TRBJ2-3	CASSQAEEDTQYF	TGCGCCAGCAGCCAAGCGGAGGAAGATACGCAGTATTTT
TRBV5-1	TRBD1	.	TRBJ2-1	CASSPGQDYNEQFF	TGCGCCAGCAGCCCGGGACAGGACTACAATGAGCAGTTCTTC
TRBV18	.	.	TRBJ2-5	CASSTGTEETQYF	TGTGCCAGCTCTACCGGTACGGAAGAGACCCAGTACTTC
TRBV18	TRBD1	.	TRBJ1-4	CASSPNFGTGDLFF	TGTGCCAGCTCACCAAATTTCGGGACAGGGGATCTGTTTTTT
TRBV9	.	.	TRBJ1-3	CASSADGDYLGNTIYF	TGTGCCAGCAGCGCCGACGGAGACTACCTTGGAAACACCATATATTTT
TRBV7-3	TRBD2	.	TRBJ2-1	CASSLGLAGGNLGYNEQFF	TGTGCCAGCAGCTTAGGTCTAGCGGGGGGGAACCTGGGCTACAATGAGCAGTTCTTC
TRBV7-6	TRBD2	.	TRBJ2-5	CASSLASGGQETQYF	TGTGCCAGCAGCTTAGCAAGCGGGGGGCAAGAGACCCAGTACTTC
TRBV19	.	once	TRBJ1-5	CASSIDGRNQPQHF	TGTGCCAGTAGTATAGATGGGCGAAATCAGCCCCAGCATTTT
TRBV24-1	TRBD1	.	TRBJ1-5	CATSDGGQTMPQHF	TGTGCCACCAGTGATGGGGGACAGACCATGCCCCAGCATTTT
TRBV29-1	.	.	TRBJ2-5	CSVEVGRGETQYF	TGCAGCGTTGAAGTCGGAAGGGGTGAGACCCAGTACTTC
TRBV7-2	.	.	TRBJ2-7	CASTPQGRYEQYF	TGTGCCAGCACTCCCCAGGGGCGGTACGAGCAGTACTTC
TRBV7-9	.	many	TRBJ2-2	CASSTQGGIPGELFF	TGTGCCAGCAGCACTCAAGGGGGAATCCCCGGGGAGCTGTTTTTT
TRBV3-1/TRBV3-2	.	.	TRBJ2-1	CASRLAGNEQFF	TGTGCCAGCAGGCTCGCAGGGAATGAGCAGTTCTTC
TRBV3-1/TRBV3-2	.	once	TRBJ2-1	CASSLGISYNEQFF	TGTGCCAGCAGCCTCGGTATCTCCTACAATGAGCAGTTCTTC
TRBV24-1	TRBD1	.	TRBJ1-5	CATSVRDRNQPQHF	TGTGCCACCAGTGTCCGGGACAGGAATCAGCCCCAGCATTTT
TRBV19	.	.	TRBJ1-2	CASSRTVFYGYTF	TGTGCCAGTAGCCGGACAGTTTTTTATGGCTACACCTTC
TRBV6-2/TRBV6-3	.	.	TRBJ1-4	CASSRGVLEEKLFF	TGTGCCAGCAGCCGAGGTGTCCTCGAAGAAAAACTGTTTTTT
TRBV6-6	TRBD1	few	TRBJ2-1	CASSNPGQGYNEQFF	TGTGCCAGCAGCAACCCGGGACAGGGATACAATGAGCAGTTCTTC
TRBV4-2	TRBD1	.	TRBJ1-5	CASSQAGGRGNQPQHF	TGTGCCAGCAGCCAAGCAGGGGGGCGAGGCAATCAGCCCCAGCATTTT
TRBV7-2	.	.	TRBJ1-5	CASSLGAVSNQPQHF	TGTGCCAGCAGCTTAGGTGCGGTTAGCAATCAGCCCCAGCATTTT
TRBV27	.	.	TRBJ2-1	CASSLQWAIDEQFF	TGTGCCAGCAGTTTACAGTGGGCGATCGATGAGCAGTTCTTC
TRBV19	.	.	TRBJ2-2	CASSITGINTGELFF	TGTGCCAGTAGTATCACCGGGATTAACACCGGGGAGCTGTTTTTT
TRBV19	.	.	TRBJ1-2	CASSISMTALGYGYTF	TGTGCCAGTAGTATCTCGATGACAGCCTTAGGGTATGGCTACACCTTC
TRBV19	TRBD1	.	TRBJ1-1	CASNQWTGQKRNTEAFF	TGTGCCAGTAACCAATGGACAGGCCAGAAAAGGAACACTGAAGCTTTCTTT
TRBV5-5	.	few	TRBJ2-5	CASSNAPGVQETQYF	TGTGCCAGCAGTAATGCCCCCGGAGTCCAAGAGACCCAGTACTTC
TRBV6-2/TRBV6-3	.	.	TRBJ1-6	CASSYSMQASYNSPLHF	TGTGCCAGCAGTTACTCGATGCAGGCCTCCTATAATTCACCCCTCCACTTT
TRBV13	TRBD1	.	TRBJ2-5	CASRRDRGYQYF	TGTGCCAGCAGGCGTGACAGGGGATACCAGTACTTC
TRBV5-4	.	.	TRBJ1-4	CASSPGTGVEAEKLFF	TGTGCCAGCAGCCCCGGTACGGGGGTCGAGGCTGAAAAACTGTTTTTT
TRBV5-6	TRBD1	.	TRBJ2-2	CASRETGGIAGELFF	TGTGCCAGCAGGGAGACAGGGGGCATCGCCGGGGAGCTGTTTTTT
TRBV7-9	TRBD1	few	TRBJ1-6	CASSNEQGNSPLHF	TGTGCCAGCAGCAACGAACAGGGGAACTCACCCCTCCACTTT
TRBV9	.	.	TRBJ1-3	CASSVDSSGNTIYF	TGTGCCAGCAGCGTAGACAGCTCTGGAAACACCATATATTTT
TRBV7-2	TRBD1	.	TRBJ2-7	CASSQGELEQYF	TGTGCCAGCAGCCAGGGGGAGTTGGAGCAGTACTTC
TRBV9	.	.	TRBJ1-6	CASSSSPGQSLSPLHF	TGTGCCAGCAGCTCCAGTCCGGGTCAGTCTTTGTCACCCCTCCACTTT
TRBV10-3	.	.	TRBJ2-3	CAISESAGLGTDTQYF	TGTGCCATCAGTGAGTCGGCGGGTCTCGGAACAGATACGCAGTATTTT
TRBV19	.	.	TRBJ2-5	CASTPRDHRTQYF	TGTGCCAGTACCCCGCGAGATCATCGGACCCAGTACTTC
TRBV27	.	.	TRBJ1-5	CASSRRQGNQPQHF	TGTGCCAGCAGTCGAAGACAGGGCAATCAGCCCCAGCATTTT
TRBV5-1	.	.	TRBJ2-7	CASSPAAGQIYEQYF	TGCGCCAGCAGCCCCGCCGCAGGACAGATCTACGAGCAGTACTTC
TRBV14	.	.	TRBJ1-6	CASSLVTGQNYNSPLHF	TGTGCCAGCAGCCTAGTAACAGGACAGAACTATAATTCACCCCTCCACTTT
TRBV7-2	.	.	TRBJ1-4	CASSPRGGNEKLFF	TGTGCCAGCAGCCCCCGGGGAGGGAACGAAAAACTGTTTTTT
TRBV2	.	.	TRBJ2-1	CASRHSWGNNEQFF	TGTGCCAGCAGGCATTCTTGGGGCAACAATGAGCAGTTCTTC
TRBV5-1	.	.	TRBJ1-5	CASSLGGPSSNQPQHF	TGCGCCAGCAGCTTGGGGGGGCCTTCGAGCAATCAGCCCCAGCATTTT
TRBV19	TRBD1	.	TRBJ2-2	CASTADRVTGELFF	TGTGCCAGTACCGCGGACAGGGTCACCGGGGAGCTGTTTTTT
TRBV5-1	TRBD1	.	TRBJ1-2	CASSPSTGLTNYGYTF	TGCGCCAGCAGCCCCTCGACAGGGCTCACTAACTATGGCTACACCTTC
TRBV4-3	.	.	TRBJ2-1	CASSQAGDNEQFF	TGCGCCAGCAGCCAAGCAGGGGACAATGAGCAGTTCTTC